This T cell receptor (beta chain) was recovered during a study of T cell repertoires in cytomegalovirus infection. Study background: CMV infection plus the matching HLA type was flagged by public TCR beta signatures.

TCRdb reanalysed the reads using MiXCR and keeps one entry per CDR3 protein. The table lists a few hundred thousand distinct CDR3 sequences, roughly 15% of them singletons. Germline loops: CDR1 MDHEN, CDR2 SYDVKM. CDR3 length equals 12 residues. V lost 3 bases and J lost 8, with 10 bases in between. Findings of the study overall: There were carriers of CMV plus the relevant HLA, and cumulative public TCR beta family frequency identified them. Across the ex vivo response, the dominant clonotypes were HLA-C-restricted CMV-specific TCR beta clonotypes.

Points on this clonotype: Antigen: not known.

The chain joins TRBV28 to TRBJ1-2; D uncertain. Sequenced sample: PBMCs. The origin of this receptor is a human donor in good health (CMV status not recorded). Some clones in this sample may be carry-over from other donors' samples. DNA for the CDR3: TGTGCCAGCAGTTTGGTCAGCCACGGCTACACCTTC. It translates to CASSLVSHGYTF.